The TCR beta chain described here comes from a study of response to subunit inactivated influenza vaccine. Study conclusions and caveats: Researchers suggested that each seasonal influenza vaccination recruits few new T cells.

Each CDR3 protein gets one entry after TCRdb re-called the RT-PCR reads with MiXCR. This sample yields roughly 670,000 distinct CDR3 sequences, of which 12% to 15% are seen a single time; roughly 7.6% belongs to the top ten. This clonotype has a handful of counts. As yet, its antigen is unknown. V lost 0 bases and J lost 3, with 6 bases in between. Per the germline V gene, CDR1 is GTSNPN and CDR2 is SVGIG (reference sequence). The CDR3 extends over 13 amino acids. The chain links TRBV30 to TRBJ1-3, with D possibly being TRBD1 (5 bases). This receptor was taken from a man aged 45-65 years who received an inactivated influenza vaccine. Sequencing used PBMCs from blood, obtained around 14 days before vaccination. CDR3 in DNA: TGTGCCTGGAGTGTGGGACTTGGAAACACCATATATTTT. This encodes CAWSVGLGNTIYF. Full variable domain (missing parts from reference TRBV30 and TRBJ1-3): SQTIHQWPATLVQPVGSPLSLECTVEGTSNPNLYWYRQAAGRGLQLLFYSVGIGQISSEVPQNLSASRPQDRQFILSSKKLLLSDSGFYLCAWSVGLGNTIYFGEGSWLTVV.